Shown below are 7 T cell receptor beta chains from a single sample sequenced in a study of PD-1 blockade in classical Hodgkin lymphoma. Profiled with immunoSEQ multiplex PCR; TCRdb holds only in-frame clones, not every one. The data hold about 19,000 clones, with 80% observed a single time. Time point specified: cycle 4 day 1 (C4D1), after six to seven weeks of nivolumab. Brentuximab vedotin exposure varied among the patients, all of whom had relapsed after autologous stem cell transplantation. Sequencing was performed on peripheral blood mononuclear cells (PBMCs), taken before the fourth cycle of nivolumab. The receptors stem from a human donor with classical Hodgkin lymphoma.

J is TRBJ1-1 and V is TRBV19; the D gene is possibly TRBD1 (6 bases). V lost 8 bases and J lost 6, with 16 bases in between. The CDR3 contains 13 residues. Looked up from germline, CDR1 is LNHDA and CDR2 is SQIVND (reference sequence). The CDR3: CASGIQGLSEAFF. In DNA form, the CDR3 reads TGTGCCAGTGGGATACAGGGTCTCTCTGAAGCTTTCTTT.

This sequence joins TRBV5-1 and TRBJ2-3, with TRBD1 matching over 7 bases. J was trimmed by 1 base and V by 0 bases; bases with no gene match: 2. The CDR3 spans 15 residues. Per germline, CDR1 SGHRS and CDR2 YFSETQ. The DNA of the CDR3 is TGCGCCAGCAGCTTGGGGGGACAGCGCACAGATACGCAGTATTTT. Translation: CASSLGGQRTDTQYF.

The chain recombines TRBV4-1 with TRBJ2-7; D possibly corresponds to TRBD1 (5 bases). The V gene lost 1 base and the J gene lost 3 bases, with 13 bases spanning the gap. Per the germline V gene, CDR1 is MGHRA and CDR2 is YSYEKL. There are 15 residues in the CDR3. The CDR3 loop is CASSQVMVQGYEQYF. CDR3 DNA sequence: TGCGCCAGCAGCCAAGTTATGGTCCAGGGCTACGAGCAGTACTTC.

Written as DNA, the CDR3 is TGTGCCAGCAGCCACCGGGCCAAGCACGGGGGGGCCCCCTTCAATGAGCAGTTCTTC. Translating gives CASSHRAKHGGAPFNEQFF. This sequence joins TRBV14 and TRBJ2-1; 8 nucleotides agree with TRBD2. The CDR3 runs 19 residues. Germline values: CDR1 SGHDN, CDR2 FVKESK. The V gene end was trimmed by 3 bases and the J gene end by 6 bases; junction bases not matched to a gene: 19.

The gene calls are TRBV6-5 and TRBJ1-1, with a weak D call TRBD1 (6 bases). V was trimmed by 0 bases and J by 1 base, leaving 9 bases between them. The V gene's germline CDR1 is MNHEY and CDR2 SVGAGI. This CDR3 region has 15 residues. This CDR3 is CASSYSGHWNTEAFF. The CDR3 nucleotides are TGTGCCAGCAGTTACTCGGGACACTGGAACACTGAAGCTTTCTTT.

In DNA, the CDR3 is TGTGCCAGCATTGACAGGGGGCCTAATGAAAAACTGTTTTTT. Its protein product is CASIDRGPNEKLFF. The chain is built from TRBV6-1 and TRBJ1-4; TRBD1 matches 10 bases. This CDR3 has 14 amino acids. Germline CDR1 MNHNS, CDR2 SASEGT. After removal of 7 bases from V and 3 bases from J, the junction contained 2 bases not matched to a gene.

The V and J genes are TRBV19 and TRBJ1-2, with D unclear. CDR1 is LNHDA and CDR2 is SQIVND in the germline V gene (reference sequence). The CDR3 loop spans 14 amino acids. Trimming removed 5 bases from V and 0 bases from J, with 10 bases in between. The CDR3 sequence is CASSPTATNYGYTF. CDR3 bases: TGTGCCAGTAGTCCAACAGCCACTAACTATGGCTACACCTTC.